This T cell receptor (beta chain) was obtained from a study of blood T cell repertoires in COVID-19. About the study: Whether acute or convalescent, the COVID-19 samples came from the United States, Italy and Spain. Sources were T cells, B-cell-depleted T cells, or PBMCs; the material itself was cDNA or gDNA.

Seattle patients were enrolled while actively infected and followed longitudinally. In the original analysis: Counts of nucleated cells, estimated from reference gene primer amplification, were obtained. Sequencing was performed with immunoSEQ multiplex PCR; in TCRdb, only in-frame clones are kept and a portion is missing. The DNA gave D and trimming, while V, J and clone size come from that table. The table includes roughly 300,000 clones, just under 90% detected once. The CDR3 sequence is 15 residues long. Germline CDR1 MNHNS, CDR2 SASEGT. Trimming left V 1 base short and J 8 bases short, with 17 bases between.

V usage is TRBV6-1 and J usage is TRBJ1-2, with TRBD1 as a possible D gene (6 bases). Sample: peripheral blood. The receptor was derived from a woman in her 30s with COVID-19, enrolled during active disease. The CDR3 spells CASSEGLGGAQGYTF. CDR3 DNA: TGTGCCAGCAGTGAAGGGCTAGGGGGGGCGCAGGGCTACACCTTC.